This TCR beta chain comes out of a study of persistence of HIV-infected CD4 T cells. Study conclusions and caveats: Within sorted populations, more oligoclonal TCRs accompanied more oligoclonal proviruses.

As for this clone: The antigen remains unidentified.

An overlapping HIV-1 Gag peptide pool stimulated these cells at about 0.9 ug/peptide/mL. CD40L-negative CD69-negative CD45RO-high memory CD4+ T cells were sorted as populations depleted of antigen-responding cells. Inclusion required CMV-positive serology and CD4+ counts above 400 cells/uL. CDR3 length: 13 residues. From germline, CDR1 is SGHTA and CDR2 FQGNSA. The V end lost 2 bases, the J end lost 5 bases, and 9 bases lay between the germline ends. The libraries were made with immunoSEQ version 4 in survey mode. Profiling relied on immunoSEQ multiplex PCR, and the TCRdb table lists in-frame clones only, not all of them. The sample shows about 64,000 clones, just under 75% of them seen only once.

This sequence was found in an adult man with HIV who was CMV-seropositive. V gene TRBV7-2 combines with J gene TRBJ1-1, with a tentative D call TRBD1 (6 bases). The material was CD4+ T cells sorted from PBMCs after approximately 19-hour stimulation, obtained from a patient who received antiretroviral therapy. CDR3 nucleotides: TGTGCCAGCAGCTTATTGGGGACAACTGAAGCTTTCTTT. Amino acids: CASSLLGTTEAFF.